One and the same sample provided the 29 T cell receptor beta chains below, sequenced in a study of cytomegalovirus exposure and HLA in healthy donors. With 60 Vbeta and 13 Jbeta primers, the PCR was carried out. The assay was immunoSEQ multiplex PCR, and TCRdb's table has in-frame clones only and misses some. The table includes fewer than 150,000 clones, about 77% detected once. Sequencing used PBMCs. These receptors came from a woman under 40 in good health and CMV-seropositive.

The chain uses TRBV15 and TRBJ2-7; D perhaps matches TRBD1 (6 bases). The ends were cut back, 1 base at V and 3 bases at J, with 10 bases in the middle. The CDR3 length is 14 residues. Germline V CDR1 and CDR2: LNHNV, YYDKDF (reference sequence). Here the CDR3 DNA reads TGTGCCACCAGCAGAGGAGAACAGGGCTACGAGCAGTACTTC. This gives the protein CATSRGEQGYEQYF.

This chain links TRBV7-9 with TRBJ2-1; no reliable D call. Trimming stripped 6 bases from V and 8 bases from J, with 11 bases between. This CDR3 comprises 12 residues. Germline V gene data show CDR1 as SEHNR and CDR2 as FQNEAQ (reference sequence). The CDR3 spells CASSSYPDEQFF. As DNA, the CDR3 is TGTGCCAGCAGTTCCTATCCTGATGAGCAGTTCTTC.

The V gene is TRBV4-1, the J gene TRBJ2-3; D is uncertain. The CDR3 is made up of 17 amino acids. CDR1 is MGHRA, CDR2 YSYEKL, per germline. Trimming cost V 4 bases and J 2 bases, with 19 bases left between them. The CDR3 region has the DNA TGCGCCAGCAGCCCGGATGCTGGCGGTTCACCCACAGATACGCAGTATTTT. Encoded protein: CASSPDAGGSPTDTQYF.

The genes are TRBV2 and TRBJ2-3, with 8 bases identical to TRBD2. V shed 3 bases and J 2 bases; nucleotides not matched to a gene: 7. CDR3 length equals 16 residues. In germline, CDR1 is SNHLY, CDR2 FYNNEI. The CDR3 spells CASSDELAEYTDTQYF. CDR3 in DNA: TGTGCCAGCAGTGACGAACTAGCGGAATACACAGATACGCAGTATTTT. Full variable domain (remainder filled in from reference TRBV2 and TRBJ2-3): EPEVTQTPSHQVTQMGQEVILRCVPISNHLYFYWYRQILGQKVEFLVSFYNNEISEKSEIFDDQFSVERPDGSNFTLKIRSTKLEDSAMYFCASSDELAEYTDTQYFGPGTRLTVL.

J is TRBJ1-5 and V is TRBV6-6; tentative D call: TRBD1 (6 bases). This CDR3 has 14 residues. The V end lost 7 bases, the J end lost 7 bases, and 17 bases lay between the germline ends. Germline-derived CDR1 and CDR2 are MNHNY and SVGAGI (reference sequence). Here the CDR3 reads CASTQGGGGQPQHF. Written as DNA, the CDR3 is TGTGCCAGCACTCAAGGGGGGGGTGGGCAGCCCCAGCATTTT.

About this clone itself: Other DNA sequences of this sample code for an identical CDR3. CDR3 coding DNA: TGTGCCTGCAAGGAGGAGGCGGCATACGAGCAGTACTTC. This gives the protein CACKEEAAYEQYF. The V and J genes are TRBV2 and TRBJ2-7; possibly TRBD2 for D (5 bases). Between the trimmed V and J ends, which lost 11 bases and 4 bases, there was a span of 18 bases. The CDR3 extends over 13 amino acids. Germline-derived CDR1 and CDR2 are SNHLY and FYNNEI.

This clone was detected only a few times. The chain employs TRBV19 and TRBJ1-1; no definite D call. Trimming left V 3 bases short and J 1 base short, with 6 bases between. The CDR3 is 13 residues long. Germline assignment: CDR1 LNHDA and CDR2 SQIVND (reference sequence). The CDR3 here is CASSMQANTEAFF. The CDR3 DNA is TGTGCCAGTAGTATGCAGGCGAACACTGAAGCTTTCTTT.

J is TRBJ2-3 and V is TRBV19, with TRBD2 matching over 12 bases. The germline V gene has CDR1 LNHDA and CDR2 SQIVND (reference sequence). CDR3 size: 14 residues. J lost 5 bases, V lost 9 bases, and 6 bases had no gene match. The CDR3 DNA is TGTGCCAGCCGGACTAGCGGGATGGGAGATACGCAGTATTTT. Translated, it gives CASRTSGMGDTQYF.

The chain has TRBV7-9 and TRBJ2-5; TRBD1 is a possible D gene (6 bases). The CDR3 runs 17 residues. Trimming left V 5 bases short and J 3 bases short, with 22 bases between. In germline, CDR1 is SEHNR, CDR2 FQNEAQ (reference sequence). CDR3 sequence: CASSLGPGRGYKETQYF. CDR3 bases: TGTGCCAGCAGCCTAGGGCCGGGCAGGGGATATAAAGAGACCCAGTACTTC.

The chain's CDR3 is CASSTLGTSVYNEQFF. The DNA of the CDR3 is TGTGCCAGCAGCACTCTCGGGACTAGCGTCTACAATGAGCAGTTCTTC. V usage is TRBV7-3 and J usage is TRBJ2-1; 10 bases line up with TRBD2. The CDR3 is 16 amino acids. Trimming removed 5 bases from V and 3 bases from J; junction bases left unmatched: 7. Germline-derived CDR1 and CDR2 are SGHTA and FQGTGA.

The chain recombines TRBV29-1 with TRBJ1-2, with D unresolved. The V gene's germline CDR1 is SQVTM and CDR2 ANQGSEA. The CDR3 runs 9 residues. Trimming stripped 8 bases from V and 8 bases from J, with 9 bases between. As DNA, the CDR3 is TGCAGCTCTTATGAGGGCTACACCTTC. Its translation: CSSYEGYTF.

This chain links TRBV19 with TRBJ1-2; perhaps TRBD1 as D (5 bases). CDR1 LNHDA and CDR2 SQIVND come from the germline V gene (reference sequence). V shed 1 base and J shed 8 bases, with 11 bases lying between them. CDR3 size: 13 residues. The CDR3 region has the DNA TGTGCCAGTAGTATAGCCCCAGGACACGGCTACACCTTC. Amino acid sequence: CASSIAPGHGYTF.

Worth noting for this clone: Other DNA sequences within the sample encode an identical CDR3. V usage is TRBV27 and J usage is TRBJ2-7; TRBD1 matches 8 bases. This CDR3 region has 14 residues. J lost 2 bases, V lost 3 bases, and 3 bases had no gene match. Germline-derived CDR1 and CDR2 are MNHEY and SMNVEV (reference sequence). The CDR3 spells CASSFGQGPYEQYF. For the CDR3, the DNA is TGTGCCAGCAGTTTCGGACAGGGCCCCTACGAGCAGTACTTC.

The chain carries TRBV19 and TRBJ1-6; the D is unclear. This CDR3 contains 14 residues. Germline V CDR1 and CDR2: LNHDA, SQIVND (reference sequence). With 4 bases removed from V and 8 bases from J, the gap between germline ends came to 12 bases. The CDR3 DNA is TGTGCCAGTAGTAGCAGAAGTACGTATTCACCCCTCCACTTT. Protein: CASSSRSTYSPLHF. Complete variable domain (other parts from reference TRBV19 and TRBJ1-6): DGGITQSPKYLFRKEGQNVTLSCEQNLNHDAMYWYRQDPGQGLRLIYYSQIVNDFQKGDIAEGYSVSREKKESFPLTVTSAQKNPTAFYLCASSSRSTYSPLHFGNGTRLTVT.

The CDR3 reads CAVWAGHTEAFF. For the CDR3, the DNA is TGTGCCGTATGGGCAGGGCACACTGAAGCTTTCTTT. The chain joins TRBV19 to TRBJ1-1; possible D gene TRBD1, 5 bases. This CDR3 is built from 12 residues. Germline V lookup: CDR1 LNHDA, CDR2 SQIVND (reference sequence). Trimming stripped 11 bases from V and 3 bases from J, with 13 bases between.

This clone was observed a handful of times. For the CDR3, the DNA is TGCGCCAGCAGCCATAGGCGGGAGGAGGTTTACAATGAGCAGTTCTTC. Translation: CASSHRREEVYNEQFF. The J gene is TRBJ2-1, the V gene TRBV4-1; 8 bases map to TRBD2. Trimming removed 3 bases from V and 4 bases from J; junction bases left unmatched: 8. CDR1 and CDR2 from the germline V gene are MGHRA and YSYEKL. The CDR3 contains 16 residues.

The chain recombines TRBV7-8 with TRBJ2-7, with 12 bases fitting TRBD2. Trimming removed 5 bases from V and 0 bases from J; junction bases left unmatched: 20. Germline-derived CDR1 and CDR2 are SGHVS and FQNEAQ. This CDR3 contains 21 residues. For the CDR3, the DNA is TGTGCCAGCAGCCCACGACTAGCGGGAGCACCCCCTCTAACTTTCTCCTACGAGCAGTACTTC. This translates into CASSPRLAGAPPLTFSYEQYF. The full variable domain, completed using reference TRBV7-8 and TRBJ2-7, is GAGVSQSPRYKVAKRGQDVALRCDPISGHVSLFWYQQALGQGPEFLTYFQNEAQLDKSGLPSDRFFAERPEGSVSTLKIQRTQQEDSAVYLCASSPRLAGAPPLTFSYEQYFGPGTRLTVT.

This chain uses TRBV19 with TRBJ1-2; 7 nucleotides line up with TRBD1. The germline gives CDR1 LNHDA, CDR2 SQIVND (reference sequence). The V gene end was trimmed by 5 bases and the J gene end by 0 bases; junction bases not matched to a gene: 15. The CDR3 length is 18 residues. In nucleotides, the CDR3 is TGTGCCAGTAGTTCACCCACCAACTACAGGGGTTCTAACTATGGCTACACCTTC. Translation gives CASSSPTNYRGSNYGYTF.

V and J are TRBV6-5 and TRBJ1-1; D remains ambiguous. This CDR3 contains 13 residues. Looked up from germline, CDR1 is MNHEY and CDR2 is SVGAGI. The V gene lost 3 bases and the J gene lost 1 base, with 6 bases spanning the gap. The CDR3 DNA sequence: TGTGCCAGCAGTTATGCCGGGAACACTGAAGCTTTCTTT. This codes for CASSYAGNTEAFF.

This chain uses TRBV13 with TRBJ1-1; D is undetermined. The V gene lost 5 bases and the J gene lost 0 bases, with 13 bases spanning the gap. The germline gives CDR1 PRHDT, CDR2 FYEKMQ (reference sequence). The CDR3 is 15 amino acids. The CDR3 sequence: CASSLQLLLNTEAFF. The CDR3 DNA reads as TGTGCCAGCAGCCTACAGCTACTTTTGAACACTGAAGCTTTCTTT.

This clone was seen more than once but under ten times. The V gene is TRBV6-5, the J gene TRBJ1-4, with TRBD1 as a possible D gene (6 bases). The V and J ends lost 2 bases and 7 bases respectively, with 14 bases between them. Germline V gives CDR1 MNHEY, CDR2 SVGAGI. This CDR3 is 15 amino acids long. The CDR3 sequence: CASSYKGTTVEKLFF. CDR3 nucleotides: TGTGCCAGCAGTTACAAGGGGACAACGGTTGAAAAACTGTTTTTT.

The genes are TRBV28 and TRBJ1-4; D unresolved. The germline V gene encodes CDR1 MDHEN and CDR2 SYDVKM. The CDR3 runs to 19 residues. V was shortened by 3 bases and J by 0 bases, with 20 bases between the two germline ends. Written as DNA, the CDR3 is TGTGCCAGCAGTTTGTACCTATTTCGATTAGTTGCAACTAATGAAAAACTGTTTTTT. Translated: CASSLYLFRLVATNEKLFF.

The rearrangement uses TRBV9 and TRBJ2-7, with 14 bases that match TRBD2. Germline CDR1 and CDR2: SGDLS and YYNGEE. V gave up 4 bases and J gave up 5 bases; unmatched junction bases: 5. The CDR3 runs to 15 residues. The chain's CDR3 is CASSLGLAGEDEQYF. The CDR3 bases are TGTGCCAGCAGCTTGGGACTAGCGGGAGAGGACGAGCAGTACTTC.

This chain uses TRBV6-6 with TRBJ2-1; tentative D call: TRBD1 (6 bases). Trimming shortened V by 6 bases and J by 3 bases, and 12 bases separated the two germline ends. The CDR3 spans 14 residues. Germline V gives CDR1 MNHNY, CDR2 SVGAGI (reference sequence). The CDR3 DNA follows: TGTGCCAGCAGAGCAGGGGCTTTCTACAATGAGCAGTTCTTC. This sequence encodes CASRAGAFYNEQFF.

V usage is TRBV10-3 and J usage is TRBJ2-6, with 7 nucleotides matching TRBD1. This CDR3 region has 15 residues. Germline values: CDR1 ENHRY, CDR2 SYGVKD. J was trimmed by 3 bases and V by 10 bases; bases with no gene match: 9. CDR3 in DNA: TGTGCCACCAGGGAACAGGGGATTGGGGCCAACGTCCTGACTTTC. Amino acid sequence: CATREQGIGANVLTF.

The chain links TRBV6-1 to TRBJ2-4, with TRBD1 matching over 8 bases. Germline V gene sequence: CDR1 MNHNS, CDR2 SASEGT. This CDR3 spans 12 amino acids. V lost 6 bases to trimming and J lost 8 bases; unmatched junction nucleotides: 3. CDR3 nucleotide sequence: TGTGCCAGCAGCGTGACAGGGGACATTCAGTACTTC. Its translation: CASSVTGDIQYF.

The sample holds a few counts of this clone. The gene calls are TRBV29-1 and TRBJ2-2, with D possibly matching TRBD1 (6 bases). The V gene lost 5 bases and the J gene lost 13 bases, with 17 bases spanning the gap. CDR1 is SQVTM, CDR2 ANQGSEA, per germline. The CDR3 is 12 amino acids. The CDR3 bases are TGCAGCGTTTTCGCATTTGGGGGCGGGCTGTTTTTT. Amino acid sequence: CSVFAFGGGLFF.

The chain recombines TRBV2 with TRBJ2-3; TRBD1 matches 9 bases. Per germline, CDR1 SNHLY and CDR2 FYNNEI. This CDR3 has 14 residues. V was clipped by 8 bases and J by 2 bases; unmatched bases: 5. The CDR3 DNA is TGTGCCAGCCCGGGACAGGGTAACACAGATACGCAGTATTTT. It translates to CASPGQGNTDTQYF.

V is TRBV29-1 and J is TRBJ2-2; D is undetermined. With 5 bases removed from V and 1 base from J, the gap between germline ends came to 5 bases. Looked up from germline, CDR1 is SQVTM and CDR2 is ANQGSEA. The CDR3 contains 12 residues. The CDR3 bases are TGCAGCGTTTCAAAGAACACCGGGGAGCTGTTTTTT. This gives the protein CSVSKNTGELFF.